The TCR beta chain described here comes from a study of blood T cell repertoires in COVID-19. Looking at the study overall: Collection of acute and convalescent COVID-19 samples took place in the United States, Italy and Spain.

The V end was cut by 0 bases, the J end by 7 bases, with 19 bases between. CDR1 and CDR2 (germline): MGHRA, YSYEKL. The CDR3 runs 17 residues. Original handling: Estimation of nucleated cell counts relied on the amplification of reference gene primers. Data came from immunoSEQ multiplex PCR; TCRdb stores just in-frame clones and leaves some out. The V and J calls and clone size were taken over from that table, and D and trimming were inferred from the DNA. The sample includes roughly 180,000 clones, approximately 86% of them seen just once. The sequenced material came from peripheral blood. The V call is TRBV4-1, the J call TRBJ2-1; maybe TRBD1 (5 bases). The clonotype originates from a young man with acute or convalescent COVID-19. CDR3 DNA sequence: TGCGCCAGCAGCCAAGACCCCGGTGGGGCGGAAGGGAATGAGCAGTTCTTC. It is translated as CASSQDPGGAEGNEQFF.